This T cell receptor (beta chain) was found in a study of cytomegalovirus exposure and HLA in healthy donors. Study as a whole: Some 180 million T cells yielded roughly 120 million unique TCR beta sequences in earlier analysis.

PCR was performed using 60 Vbeta and 13 Jbeta primers. Sequencing used immunoSEQ multiplex PCR; TCRdb keeps in-frame clones, though not all of them. The repertoire includes 100,000 to 150,000 clones, under 80% of them detected once, and 3% to 4.5% sits in the top ten. CDR1 is MDHEN, CDR2 SYDVKM, per germline. CDR3 size: 14 residues. V dropped 2 bases and J dropped 6 bases, with 11 bases sitting between them. Sequencing input: PBMCs. This clonotype originated in a man aged 40-55 years in good health and CMV-seropositive. The genes are TRBV28 and TRBJ2-1, with a weak D call TRBD1 (6 bases). This CDR3 reads CASSLAGDPNEQFF. Written as DNA, the CDR3 is TGTGCCAGCAGTTTAGCAGGGGATCCCAATGAGCAGTTCTTC.